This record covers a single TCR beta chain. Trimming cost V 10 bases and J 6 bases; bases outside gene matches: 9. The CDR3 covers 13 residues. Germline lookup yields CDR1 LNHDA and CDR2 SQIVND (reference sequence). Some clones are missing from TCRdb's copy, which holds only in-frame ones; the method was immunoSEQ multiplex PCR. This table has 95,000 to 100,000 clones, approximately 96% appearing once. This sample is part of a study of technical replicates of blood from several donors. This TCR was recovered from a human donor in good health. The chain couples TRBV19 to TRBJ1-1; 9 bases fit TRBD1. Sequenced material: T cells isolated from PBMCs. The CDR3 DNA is TGTGCCACGATAGGACAGGGGAAACCTGAAGCTTTCTTT. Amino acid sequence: CATIGQGKPEAFF.